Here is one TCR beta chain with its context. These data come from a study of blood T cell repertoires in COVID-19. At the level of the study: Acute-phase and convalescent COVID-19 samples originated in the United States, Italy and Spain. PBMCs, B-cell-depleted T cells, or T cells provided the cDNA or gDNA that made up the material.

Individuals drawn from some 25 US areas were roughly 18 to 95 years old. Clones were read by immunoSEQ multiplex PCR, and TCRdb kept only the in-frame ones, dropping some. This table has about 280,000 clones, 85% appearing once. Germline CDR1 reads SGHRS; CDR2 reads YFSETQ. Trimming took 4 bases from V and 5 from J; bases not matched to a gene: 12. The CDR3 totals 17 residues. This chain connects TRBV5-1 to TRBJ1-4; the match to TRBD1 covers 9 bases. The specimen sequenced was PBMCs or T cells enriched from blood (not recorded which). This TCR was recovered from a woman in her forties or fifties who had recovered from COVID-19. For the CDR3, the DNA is TGCGCCAGCAGCAAGCTCGGGACAGGGACTATGAATGAAAAACTGTTTTTT. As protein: CASSKLGTGTMNEKLFF.